Presented here are 11 T cell receptor beta chains from one specimen sequenced in a study of patients and donors after allogeneic stem cell transplantation. TCRdb processed the RT-PCR reads anew with MiXCR; each CDR3 protein has one entry. The table includes more than 150,000 distinct CDR3 sequences, 41% detected once. Sequencing input: blood, either unsorted or a sorted T cell fraction (not recorded which). The receptors were sampled from a human donor who was either an allogeneic HSCT recipient or a stem cell or donor lymphocyte infusion donor (not recorded which). It is not recorded whose cells these are; they may come from a transplant donor.

In this sample, this clonotype turned up once. The chain combines TRBV24-1 with TRBJ2-1, with 11 bases aligning to TRBD1. Trimming took 3 bases from V and 6 from J; bases not matched to a gene: 3. This CDR3 is 15 amino acids long. Germline CDR1 and CDR2: KGHDR and SFDVKD. The CDR3, as DNA: TGTGCCACCAGTGATCCCGGGACAGGGGGCAATGAGCAGTTCTTC. Residues: CATSDPGTGGNEQFF.

The rearrangement links TRBV5-1 to TRBJ2-7, with 9 bases fitting TRBD1. The CDR3 totals 15 residues. The germline V gene has CDR1 SGHRS and CDR2 YFSETQ. V lost 4 bases, J lost 1 base, and 6 bases stayed unmatched. CDR3 nucleotide sequence: TGCGCCAGCAGCCTAGGGACAGGGATGTCCTACGAGCAGTACTTC. Its protein is CASSLGTGMSYEQYF.

The sample holds a few counts of this clonotype. V and J are TRBV27 and TRBJ1-1; 9 bases agree with TRBD1. Germline V CDR1 and CDR2: MNHEY, SMNVEV (reference sequence). The CDR3 spans 16 residues. V trimming: 1 base; J trimming: 4 bases; junction bases outside the gene matches: 7. This chain's CDR3 is CASSLLWDRAGTEAFF. The CDR3 bases are TGTGCCAGCAGTTTATTGTGGGACAGGGCGGGCACTGAAGCTTTCTTT.

The chain has TRBV7-2 and TRBJ1-1; D not resolved. Per germline, CDR1 SGHTA and CDR2 FQGNSA. There are 12 residues in the CDR3. Trimming stripped 5 bases from V and 8 bases from J, with 12 bases between. The CDR3 DNA is TGTGCCAGCAGCCGGGAGAGGAGGGAAGCTTTCTTT. This translates into CASSRERREAFF.

The rearrangement uses TRBV7-6 and TRBJ2-1, with D perhaps assigned TRBD1 or TRBD2 (5 bases each). The germline V and J ends were trimmed by 1 base and 3 bases, with 10 bases remaining between them. Germline loops: CDR1 SGHVS, CDR2 FNYEAQ. This CDR3 contains 15 residues. The CDR3 coding sequence is TGTGCCAGCAGCTTAGAGGGACGGAACTACAATGAGCAGTTCTTC. Protein product: CASSLEGRNYNEQFF. Full variable domain (missing parts from reference TRBV7-6 and TRBJ2-1): GAGVSQSPRYKVTKRGQDVALRCDPISGHVSLYWYRQALGQGPEFLTYFNYEAQQDKSGLPNDRFSAERPEGSISTLTIQRTEQRDSAMYRCASSLEGRNYNEQFFGPGTRLTVL.

This clonotype was seen only a few times. The chain uses TRBV7-9 and TRBJ2-7; TRBD1 aligns across 9 bases. Germline trimming cut 3 bases from V and 5 bases from J; bases unmatched to any gene: 5. The germline V gene has CDR1 SEHNR and CDR2 FQNEAQ (reference sequence). This CDR3 spans 14 amino acids. CDR3 sequence: CASSFGDRVDEQYF. In nucleotides, the CDR3 is TGTGCCAGCAGCTTTGGGGACAGGGTTGACGAGCAGTACTTC.

The gene calls are TRBV12-3 or TRBV12-4 and TRBJ1-2, with a possible D match to TRBD1 (5 bases). This CDR3 region has 15 residues. The germline V and J ends were trimmed by 5 bases and 5 bases, with 18 bases remaining between them. The CDR3 nucleotides are TGTGCCAGCAGTGGGGCCAAGAGGGTATTGTATGGCTACACCTTC. This encodes CASSGAKRVLYGYTF.

This sequence joins TRBV20-1 and TRBJ1-5; D is undetermined. The CDR3 extends over 14 amino acids. V lost 1 base to trimming and J lost 0 bases, with 7 bases between them. Germline CDR1 is DFQATT and CDR2 is SNEGSKA (reference sequence). The DNA of the CDR3 is TGCAGTGCTAGAGTGGCAGATAGCAATCAGCCCCAGCATTTT. Translation gives CSARVADSNQPQHF.

This clonotype was counted between two and nine times. The chain joins TRBV6-5 to TRBJ1-1, with TRBD1 matching over 7 bases. The CDR3 is 15 residues long. V was pared by 2 bases and J by 3 bases, with 6 bases of the junction left unmatched. Germline CDR1 is MNHEY and CDR2 is SVGAGI. The CDR3 bases are TGTGCCAGCAGTTACGGGGACAGCCTGCACACTGAAGCTTTCTTT. Amino acid sequence: CASSYGDSLHTEAFF.

This clonotype was picked up a small number of times. The gene calls are TRBV29-1 and TRBJ1-1; D not certain. V shed 4 bases and J shed 1 base, with 10 bases lying between them. Germline lookup yields CDR1 SQVTM and CDR2 ANQGSEA. The CDR3 runs 13 residues. CDR3 residues: CSVAVRANTEAFF. For the CDR3, the DNA is TGCAGCGTTGCAGTCCGGGCGAACACTGAAGCTTTCTTT.

CDR3 sequence (DNA): TGCAGTTGGGAGAAGCAGAACACCATATATTTT. Its protein is CSWEKQNTIYF. This chain uses TRBV29-1 with TRBJ1-3; unclear D gene. Germline assignment: CDR1 SQVTM and CDR2 ANQGSEA. This CDR3 spans 11 amino acids. The full variable domain, completed using reference TRBV29-1 and TRBJ1-3, is SAVISQKPSRDICQRGTSLTIQCQVDSQVTMMFWYRQQPGQSLTLIATANQGSEATYESGFVIDKFPISRPNLTFSTLTVSNMSPEDSSIYLCSWEKQNTIYFGEGSWLTVV.